Included here is one T cell receptor (beta chain) sequence, with context. This entry belongs to a study of OX40 agonist ivuxolimab in advanced cancers. The assay was immunoSEQ multiplex PCR, and TCRdb's table has in-frame clones only and misses some. This table has tens of thousands of clones, under 90% appearing once. From germline, CDR1 is SGHTA and CDR2 FQGNSA. Trimming stripped 2 bases from V and 4 bases from J, with 16 bases between. This CDR3 spans 16 amino acids. Sample: CD4+ or CD8+ T cells sorted from blood, taken in a trial of the OX40 agonist ivuxolimab. The TCR sequence derives from an adult with an advanced solid tumor such as melanoma, head and neck, liver or kidney cancer. This chain connects TRBV7-2 to TRBJ2-3; D gene ambiguous. The CDR3 loop is CASSLTATVSADTQYF. The CDR3 nucleotides are TGTGCCAGCAGCTTAACTGCAACTGTTAGTGCAGATACGCAGTATTTT. The full variable domain, its missing parts supplied by reference TRBV7-2 and TRBJ2-3, is GAGVSQSPSNKVTEKGKDVELRCDPISGHTALYWYRQSLGQGLEFLIYFQGNSAPDKSGLPSDRFSAERTGGSVSTLTIQRTQQEDSAVYLCASSLTATVSADTQYFGPGTRLTVL.